The 26 T cell receptor beta chains given below trace back to one sample, sequenced in a study of blood T cell repertoires in COVID-19. The assay was immunoSEQ multiplex PCR, and TCRdb's table has in-frame clones only and misses some. The data show 60,000 to 85,000 clones, under 95% seen once. Sequenced sample: peripheral blood. The receptors were sampled from a middle-aged man with acute or convalescent COVID-19.

CDR3 nucleotides: TGTGCCAGCAGTTTTCGCGCGGTTCCCACAGATACGCAGTATTTT. It translates to CASSFRAVPTDTQYF. The V call is TRBV28, the J call TRBJ2-3; unclear D gene. Germline V gene sequence: CDR1 MDHEN, CDR2 SYDVKM. The CDR3 has 15 amino acids. Trimming took 3 bases from V and 2 from J, leaving 12 bases between them.

The V gene is TRBV6-6, the J gene TRBJ1-5; tentative D call: TRBD1 (5 bases). V lost 5 bases and J 2 bases, leaving 13 bases between the germline ends. The CDR3 consists of 15 residues. Germline V gene data show CDR1 as MNHNY and CDR2 as SVGAGI (reference sequence). The CDR3 region is CASSGTTLGNQPQHF. For the CDR3, the DNA is TGTGCCAGCAGTGGGACTACACTGGGCAATCAGCCCCAGCATTTT.

The chain carries TRBV19 and TRBJ1-1; TRBD1 might be the D (6 bases). The CDR3 consists of 15 residues. V shed 5 bases and J shed 11 bases, with 24 bases lying between them. CDR1 is LNHDA, CDR2 SQIVND, per germline (reference sequence). The chain's CDR3 is CASSPLRDTRSGAFF. The CDR3 DNA follows: TGTGCCAGTAGTCCTCTCCGGGACACGCGATCCGGGGCTTTCTTT. Using reference TRBV19 and TRBJ1-1 for the parts outside the CDR3, the full variable domain is DGGITQSPKYLFRKEGQNVTLSCEQNLNHDAMYWYRQDPGQGLRLIYYSQIVNDFQKGDIAEGYSVSREKKESFPLTVTSAQKNPTAFYLCASSPLRDTRSGAFFGQGTRLTVV.

V usage is TRBV3-1 (or the pseudogene TRBV3-2) and J usage is TRBJ1-2; TRBD1 is a possible D gene (5 bases). V lost 4 bases to trimming and J lost 2 bases, with 11 bases between them. The CDR3 runs to 14 residues. Per the germline V gene, CDR1 is LGHDT and CDR2 is YNNKEL (reference sequence). The CDR3 region is CASSLPAGNYGYTF. The CDR3 nucleotides read TGTGCCAGCAGCCTACCGGCAGGGAACTATGGCTACACCTTC.

V usage is TRBV3-1 (or the pseudogene TRBV3-2) and J usage is TRBJ1-2, with 8 bases lining up with TRBD1. The CDR3 has 15 amino acids. Germline trimming cut 0 bases from V and 8 bases from J; bases unmatched to any gene: 8. Looked up from germline, CDR1 is LGHDT and CDR2 is YNNKEL (reference sequence). This chain's CDR3 is CASSQEGQGRFGYTF. The CDR3 DNA is TGTGCCAGCAGCCAAGAAGGACAGGGTCGCTTCGGCTACACCTTC.

This rearrangement joins TRBV5-1 to TRBJ1-1; TRBD1 matches 12 bases. Germline CDR1 is SGHRS and CDR2 is YFSETQ. This CDR3 is 15 amino acids long. The trim removed 4 bases at V and 4 bases at J, leaving 5 bases unmatched. CDR3 region: CASSLGTGGFTEAFF. DNA of the CDR3: TGCGCCAGCAGCCTGGGGACAGGGGGCTTCACTGAAGCTTTCTTT.

This clone was recorded once. The rearrangement links TRBV4-3 to TRBJ2-1; no firm D call. The germline V gene has CDR1 LGHNA and CDR2 YSLEER. V was pared by 0 bases and J by 6 bases, with 12 bases between. This CDR3 is 15 amino acids long. The CDR3 DNA is TGCGCCAGCAGCCAAGATGATAGCCCGGTCAATGAGCAGTTCTTC. Translating gives CASSQDDSPVNEQFF.

The CDR3 DNA is TGTGCCACAAAGCTAACAGGGGATATTAGCAATCAGCCCCAGCATTTT. Translation: CATKLTGDISNQPQHF. V is TRBV19 and J is TRBJ1-5, with 7 bases that match TRBD1. Germline V gene lookup returns CDR1 LNHDA and CDR2 SQIVND (reference sequence). The CDR3 is made up of 16 amino acids. V lost 10 bases, J lost 0 bases, and 12 bases stayed unmatched.

The chain employs TRBV30 and TRBJ2-1; 8 bases line up with TRBD1. The CDR3 runs to 14 residues. The germline gives CDR1 GTSNPN, CDR2 SVGIG (reference sequence). The trim removed 5 bases at V and 2 bases at J, leaving 5 bases unmatched. The CDR3, as DNA: TGTGCCTGGTTCAGGGGGCGGGCCTACAATGAGCAGTTCTTC. This sequence encodes CAWFRGRAYNEQFF.

V gene TRBV4-2 combines with J gene TRBJ1-2; 10 bases are shared with TRBD1. In germline, CDR1 is LGHNA, CDR2 YNFKEQ. The length of the CDR3 is 16 residues. Trimming cost V 0 bases and J 5 bases; bases outside gene matches: 6. The CDR3, as DNA: TGTGCCAGCAGCCAAGATCGGGGGACAGGGGTTTATGGCTACACCTTC. It specifies CASSQDRGTGVYGYTF.

V usage is TRBV13 and J usage is TRBJ2-3; D is possibly TRBD1 (5 bases). Germline values: CDR1 PRHDT, CDR2 FYEKMQ (reference sequence). Trimming took off 11 bases at V and 0 bases at J, with 12 bases between the two ends. This CDR3 has 13 amino acids. CDR3 nucleotide sequence: TGTGCCGTCAGGGCAGCGAGCACAGATACGCAGTATTTT. It encodes CAVRAASTDTQYF.

The chain has TRBV7-6 and TRBJ2-7; possible D gene TRBD2, 6 bases. The germline V gene has CDR1 SGHVS and CDR2 FNYEAQ. V gave up 5 bases and J gave up 3 bases, with 14 bases separating them. The CDR3 consists of 14 residues. CDR3 region: CASSQRVLGYEQYF. In nucleotides, the CDR3 is TGTGCCAGCAGCCAGCGGGTTCTTGGCTACGAGCAGTACTTC.

V is TRBV4-2 and J is TRBJ1-3; the D gene is possibly TRBD1 (6 bases). This CDR3 is 17 amino acids long. Germline CDR1 reads LGHNA; CDR2 reads YNFKEQ. Deletions cut 4 bases from V and 0 bases from J, with 16 bases between. This chain's CDR3 is CASSRTDRLGSGNTIYF. CDR3 sequence (DNA): TGTGCCAGCAGCCGCACCGACAGGCTGGGCTCTGGAAACACCATATATTTT.

The chain recombines TRBV28 with TRBJ2-5; TRBD2 aligns across 7 bases. There are 16 residues in the CDR3. Germline V gene data show CDR1 as MDHEN and CDR2 as SYDVKM. V lost 5 bases to trimming and J lost 2 bases; unmatched junction nucleotides: 11. As DNA, the CDR3 is TGTGCCAGCAGTCGTTATGTTGGGGGGGGACAAGAGACCCAGTACTTC. Encoded protein: CASSRYVGGGQETQYF.

V gene TRBV6-5 combines with J gene TRBJ2-3; TRBD1 aligns across 7 bases. CDR3 size: 16 residues. Trimming cost V 0 bases and J 3 bases; bases outside gene matches: 6. Germline CDR1 is MNHEY and CDR2 is SVGAGI. DNA of the CDR3: TGTGCCAGCAGTTACTCCGGGGCAGGGGGTACAGATACGCAGTATTTT. Protein sequence: CASSYSGAGGTDTQYF.

This clone was seen a few times. This chain connects TRBV24-1 to TRBJ1-5; 8 nucleotides match TRBD1. Germline loops: CDR1 KGHDR, CDR2 SFDVKD. The CDR3 runs to 16 residues. J gave up 6 bases and V 2 bases, and 8 bases lay outside the gene matches. CDR3 sequence reads: CATSDSARGRGQPQHF. The CDR3 bases are TGTGCCACCAGTGATTCCGCCAGGGGGCGAGGTCAGCCCCAGCATTTT.

This chain uses TRBV2 with TRBJ2-2; 8 positions agree with TRBD1. The length of the CDR3 is 13 residues. Germline-derived CDR1 and CDR2 are SNHLY and FYNNEI. With 5 bases clipped from V and 6 bases from J, the junction kept 2 bases outside the gene matches. CDR3 amino acids: CASSYRGAGELFF. The CDR3 bases are TGTGCCAGCAGTTACAGGGGGGCCGGGGAGCTGTTTTTT.

Here the CDR3 reads CASRTGTGRNSPLHF. CDR3 DNA: TGTGCCAGCAGAACCGGGACAGGGAGAAATTCACCCCTCCACTTT. The V call is TRBV6-5, the J call TRBJ1-6; 9 nucleotides match TRBD1. The CDR3 totals 15 residues. Trimming took 6 bases from V and 7 from J; bases not matched to a gene: 7. Germline V gene data show CDR1 as MNHEY and CDR2 as SVGAGI.

The V and J genes are TRBV2 and TRBJ2-7, with 7 bases fitting TRBD2. V lost 1 base to trimming and J lost 4 bases; unmatched junction nucleotides: 7. The CDR3 consists of 15 residues. Per the germline V gene, CDR1 is SNHLY and CDR2 is FYNNEI. CDR3 sequence (DNA): TGTGCCAGCAGTGAAGTCGGCGGGAGTTGGTACGAGCAGTACTTC. As protein: CASSEVGGSWYEQYF. The variable domain in full, with the rest retrieved from reference TRBV2 and TRBJ2-7, is EPEVTQTPSHQVTQMGQEVILRCVPISNHLYFYWYRQILGQKVEFLVSFYNNEISEKSEIFDDQFSVERPDGSNFTLKIRSTKLEDSAMYFCASSEVGGSWYEQYFGPGTRLTVT.

The chain combines TRBV7-9 with TRBJ1-6, with TRBD1 matching 9 bases. Germline V lookup: CDR1 SEHNR, CDR2 FQNEAQ (reference sequence). The CDR3 contains 12 residues. The J segment lost 14 bases and the V segment lost 5 bases, leaving 4 bases of the junction unmatched. The CDR3 loop reads CASSDRDRALHF. Written as DNA, the CDR3 is TGTGCCAGCAGCGACCGGGACAGGGCCCTCCACTTT.

The chain couples TRBV5-7 to TRBJ2-7, with 10 bases aligning to TRBD2. TRBV5-7 falls under the ORF class, with uncertain function. CDR3 length equals 14 residues. V lost 2 bases and J lost 3; bases outside the gene matches: 2. Here the CDR3 reads CASSFSGGNYEQYV. The CDR3 nucleotides are TGTGCCAGCAGCTTTAGCGGGGGGAACTACGAGCAGTACGTC.

The CDR3, as DNA: TGTGCCAGCGGGCCCTTCTCAGGGAACACCATATATTTT. Protein product: CASGPFSGNTIYF. The chain combines TRBV14 with TRBJ1-3, with a weak D call TRBD1 (5 bases). CDR1 SGHDN and CDR2 FVKESK come from the germline V gene. V was pared by 8 bases and J by 7 bases, with 15 bases between. There are 13 residues in the CDR3.

The chain is built from TRBV7-3 and TRBJ1-1, with 9 bases matching TRBD1. The CDR3 sequence is 16 residues long. Germline loops: CDR1 SGHTA, CDR2 FQGTGA. Trimming removed 2 bases from V and 6 bases from J; junction bases left unmatched: 10. In DNA form, the CDR3 reads TGTGCCAGCAGCTTACAAGGGACAGGGAGGTACGCTGAAGCTTTCTTT. Protein: CASSLQGTGRYAEAFF.

The chain recombines TRBV9 with TRBJ1-3; weak D call: TRBD1 (5 bases). Germline values: CDR1 SGDLS, CDR2 YYNGEE. The CDR3 extends over 15 amino acids. V was clipped by 0 bases and J by 2 bases, with 9 bases between them. The CDR3 region is CASSVGGVTGNTIYF. CDR3 sequence (DNA): TGTGCCAGCAGCGTAGGGGGGGTAACTGGAAACACCATATATTTT.

This clone was counted once. V is TRBV18 and J is TRBJ2-2, with D maybe TRBD2 (6 bases). Trimming removed 0 bases from V and 3 bases from J, with 11 bases in between. CDR3 length: 16 amino acids. Germline V gene sequence: CDR1 KGHSH, CDR2 LQKENI. CDR3 amino acids: CASSPPEGRDTGELFF. CDR3 DNA sequence: TGTGCCAGCTCACCACCGGAGGGCAGAGACACCGGGGAGCTGTTTTTT. Combining the CDR3 with reference TRBV18 and TRBJ2-2 gives the whole variable domain NAGVMQNPRHLVRRRGQEARLRCSPMKGHSHVYWYRQLPEEGLKFMVYLQKENIIDESGMPKERFSAEFPKEGPSILRIQQVVRGDSAAYFCASSPPEGRDTGELFFGEGSRLTVL.

This clone has a single count. The chain recombines TRBV18 with TRBJ1-2, with D perhaps TRBD1 (5 bases). This CDR3 is 15 amino acids long. The germline V gene encodes CDR1 KGHSH and CDR2 LQKENI. V was shortened by 3 bases and J by 4 bases, with 15 bases between the two germline ends. The DNA for the CDR3 is TGTGCCAGCTCACCGGATTTGGGGGGTGGCTATGGCTACACCTTC. Protein sequence: CASSPDLGGGYGYTF. The full variable domain, rest sourced from reference TRBV18 and TRBJ1-2, is NAGVMQNPRHLVRRRGQEARLRCSPMKGHSHVYWYRQLPEEGLKFMVYLQKENIIDESGMPKERFSAEFPKEGPSILRIQQVVRGDSAAYFCASSPDLGGGYGYTFGSGTRLTVV.